Listed below are T cell receptor beta chains from one sample, sequenced in a study of T cells in Graves' hyperthyroidism and ophthalmopathy. TCRdb re-derived calls from the multiplex PCR reads in MiXCR, one entry per CDR3 protein. The sample lists approximately 570,000 distinct CDR3 sequences, about 20% occurring once. Material for sequencing was blood. The source of these receptors is a man aged 40-49 years with Graves' ophthalmopathy. The CDR3 runs from the conserved cysteine through the conserved F or W. The D gene is left open where the match is weak. Clone size appears in some rows only: once, few, many, or a class for an expanded clone.

d_call clone_size j_call v_call cdr3_aa cdr3_nt
TRBD2 . TRBJ2-3 TRBV9 CASSVAGLAGDDTQYF TGTGCCAGCAGCGTAGCGGGACTAGCGGGAGACGATACGCAGTATTTT
. many TRBJ1-4 TRBV4-1 CASRRGEKLFF TGCGCCAGCAGGAGGGGTGAAAAACTGTTTTTT
. . TRBJ1-5 TRBV15 CATSRDKGDQPQHF TGTGCCACCAGCAGAGATAAGGGGGATCAGCCCCAGCATTTT
. many TRBJ2-1 TRBV11-2 CASSLGAVGTYNEQFF TGTGCCAGCAGCTTAGGGGCTGTTGGTACCTACAATGAGCAGTTCTTC
. . TRBJ2-1 TRBV27 CASGGTEVVNEQFF TGTGCCAGCGGCGGGACAGAGGTTGTTAATGAGCAGTTCTTC
TRBD2 . TRBJ2-7 TRBV27 CASSVGGVGEQYF TGTGCCAGCAGTGTTGGGGGGGTCGGCGAGCAGTACTTC
TRBD1 . TRBJ1-1 TRBV28 CASSLGGSGGGTEAFF TGTGCCAGCAGTTTAGGGGGGTCAGGGGGGGGGACTGAAGCTTTCTTT
. few TRBJ1-3 TRBV15 CATSRDEGTLSGNTIYF TGTGCCACCAGCAGAGATGAGGGAACTCTCTCTGGAAACACCATATATTTT
. few TRBJ2-7 TRBV6-5 CASSYGRSLHYEQYF TGTGCCAGCAGTTACGGGAGGAGTCTTCACTACGAGCAGTACTTC
TRBD2 . TRBJ2-5 TRBV2 CASTPSGLGTQYF TGTGCCAGCACTCCTAGCGGCCTCGGGACCCAGTACTTC
. . TRBJ2-3 TRBV10-3 CAISGTSTDTQYF TGTGCCATCAGTGGTACTAGCACCGATACGCAGTATTTT
. . TRBJ1-4 TRBV19 CASSIGGAFNEKLFF TGTGCCAGTAGTATAGGTGGAGCTTTCAATGAAAAACTGTTTTTT
. many TRBJ2-5 TRBV3-1 CASSQVGETQYF TGTGCCAGCAGCCAAGTGGGCGAGACCCAGTACTTC
. . TRBJ1-5 TRBV12-3/TRBV12-4 CASIIQPQHF TGTGCCAGCATCATTCAGCCCCAGCATTTT
. . TRBJ1-3 TRBV6-1 CASSERPTAGNTIYF TGTGCCAGCAGTGAGCGGCCCACGGCTGGAAACACCATATATTTT
TRBD2 . TRBJ2-1 TRBV20-1 CSARDIAGAEEQFF TGCAGTGCTAGAGATATAGCGGGAGCTGAAGAGCAGTTCTTC
. few TRBJ2-7 TRBV29-1 CSAAVGLATYEQYF TGCAGCGCTGCGGTGGGCCTGGCAACCTACGAGCAGTACTTC
. once TRBJ2-1 TRBV14 CASSKKVGRGNEQFF TGTGCCAGCAGCAAAAAAGTGGGACGTGGCAATGAGCAGTTCTTC
. . TRBJ1-2 TRBV27 CASSNRQNGYTF TGTGCCAGCTCAAATCGGCAAAATGGCTACACCTTC
. many TRBJ2-3 TRBV7-2 CASSYSPSGVDTQYF TGTGCCAGCAGCTACTCCCCCTCTGGGGTAGATACGCAGTATTTT
TRBD1 many TRBJ1-5 TRBV2 CASSLGQGVYQPQHF TGTGCCAGCAGCCTCGGACAGGGCGTATATCAGCCCCAGCATTTT
. . TRBJ1-2 TRBV7-8 CASSSASAPSGYTF TGTGCCAGCAGCTCCGCTTCCGCCCCCAGCGGCTACACCTTC
. many TRBJ2-7 TRBV20-1 CSARREMAYEQYF TGCAGTGCTAGGAGAGAAATGGCCTACGAGCAGTACTTC
TRBD1 few TRBJ2-7 TRBV7-9 CASSWDREGSYEQYF TGTGCCAGCAGCTGGGACAGAGAAGGTTCCTACGAGCAGTACTTC
TRBD1 many TRBJ2-3 TRBV20-1 CSARDLRGPDTDTQYF TGCAGTGCTAGAGACCTCAGGGGGCCCGACACAGATACGCAGTATTTT
. . TRBJ2-2 TRBV30 CAGTKDTGELFF TGTGCCGGGACAAAGGACACCGGGGAGCTGTTTTTT
. few TRBJ2-2 TRBV9 CASSERLTSPQAGELFF TGTGCCAGCAGCGAGAGATTAACTAGCCCCCAGGCCGGGGAGCTGTTTTTT
TRBD2 many TRBJ2-3 TRBV28 CASRPSGRAIDTQYF TGTGCCAGCAGACCTAGCGGGAGGGCCATCGATACGCAGTATTTT
. . TRBJ2-4 TRBV4-1 CASAPVTGRENIQYF TGCGCCAGCGCCCCGGTTACGGGGCGGGAAAACATTCAGTACTTC
. few TRBJ2-3 TRBV6-1 CASKTLGLNTQYF TGTGCCAGCAAAACTTTGGGATTGAATACGCAGTATTTT
. . TRBJ2-1 TRBV20-1 CSATAEFGYEQFF TGCAGTGCTACGGCAGAGTTCGGGTATGAGCAGTTCTTC
. . TRBJ2-4 TRBV10-3 CAISEAGNGIQYF TGTGCCATCAGTGAAGCGGGTAATGGCATTCAGTACTTC
TRBD2 many TRBJ2-7 TRBV11-2 CASNEGGRVHEQYF TGTGCCAGCAACGAAGGCGGGAGGGTCCACGAGCAGTACTTC
. . TRBJ2-1 TRBV13 CASSSQSVQGSSYNEQFF TGTGCCAGCAGCTCCCAATCAGTTCAGGGCAGCTCCTACAATGAGCAGTTCTTC
. many TRBJ1-1 TRBV18 CASSPLTSSNAEAFF TGTGCCAGCTCACCGTTGACGAGCTCTAACGCTGAAGCTTTCTTT
TRBD2 many TRBJ2-5 TRBV2 CASSESPGGIETQYF TGTGCCAGCAGTGAGTCGCCCGGGGGGATCGAGACCCAGTACTTC
TRBD2 . TRBJ2-2 TRBV3-1 CASRATSGANTGELFF TGTGCCAGCAGGGCTACTAGCGGGGCGAACACCGGGGAGCTGTTTTTT
. . TRBJ2-4 TRBV28 CASSLSGPAKNIQYF TGTGCCAGCAGCCTAAGCGGTCCAGCCAAAAACATTCAGTACTTC
TRBD1 once TRBJ1-1 TRBV6-5 CASSYPTTGGLNTEAFF TGTGCCAGCAGTTACCCCACTACAGGGGGCTTGAACACTGAAGCTTTCTTT
. . TRBJ2-3 TRBV5-1 CASSLAGRGSTDTQYF TGCGCCAGCAGCTTGGCGGGCCGTGGCAGTACAGATACGCAGTATTTT
. few TRBJ1-1 TRBV11-1 CASSLKIIGRIMNTEAFF TGTGCCAGCAGCTTAAAGATAATCGGACGGATAATGAACACTGAAGCTTTCTTT
. . TRBJ1-2 TRBV24-1 CATSGGGAGLDGYTF TGTGCCACCAGTGGTGGGGGTGCGGGCCTGGATGGCTACACCTTC
TRBD2 . TRBJ2-1 TRBV20-1 CSARRTSAYNEQFF TGCAGTGCTAGGCGGACTAGCGCCTACAATGAGCAGTTCTTC
. . TRBJ2-1 TRBV5-1 CASSSGTHNEQFF TGCGCCAGCAGCTCGGGGACTCACAATGAGCAGTTCTTC
. few TRBJ2-3 TRBV30 CAWSHSTDTQYF TGTGCCTGGAGTCATAGCACAGATACGCAGTATTTT
TRBD1 few TRBJ2-4 TRBV29-1 CSVSGQVGNIQYF TGCAGCGTTTCTGGACAGGTGGGAAACATTCAGTACTTC
. . TRBJ2-3 TRBV4-1 CASSDSEGEGADTQYF TGCGCCAGCAGCGATTCTGAGGGTGAGGGGGCAGATACGCAGTATTTT
. . TRBJ1-1 TRBV19 CASSIAGLVTEAFF TGTGCCAGTAGTATAGCCGGACTTGTCACTGAAGCTTTCTTT
. few TRBJ2-7 TRBV7-2 CASSLATGPSYEQYF TGTGCCAGCAGCTTAGCAACAGGGCCATCCTACGAGCAGTACTTC
TRBD1 . TRBJ1-1 TRBV5-1 CASSSGQGYTEAFF TGCGCCAGCAGCTCGGGACAGGGGTACACTGAAGCTTTCTTT
. many TRBJ2-7 TRBV7-8 CASSLEGGSSYEQYF TGTGCCAGCAGCTTAGAAGGAGGGAGCTCCTACGAGCAGTACTTC
. many TRBJ2-7 TRBV5-1 CASSLNDYEQYF TGCGCCAGCAGCTTGAACGACTACGAGCAGTACTTC
TRBD1 few TRBJ2-7 TRBV6-1 CASSHGQGDYEQYF TGTGCCAGCAGCCATGGACAGGGGGACTACGAGCAGTACTTC
TRBD2 few TRBJ2-1 TRBV3-1 CASSQASPGLAGVQEQFF TGTGCCAGCAGCCAAGCCTCGCCGGGACTAGCGGGAGTCCAAGAGCAGTTCTTC